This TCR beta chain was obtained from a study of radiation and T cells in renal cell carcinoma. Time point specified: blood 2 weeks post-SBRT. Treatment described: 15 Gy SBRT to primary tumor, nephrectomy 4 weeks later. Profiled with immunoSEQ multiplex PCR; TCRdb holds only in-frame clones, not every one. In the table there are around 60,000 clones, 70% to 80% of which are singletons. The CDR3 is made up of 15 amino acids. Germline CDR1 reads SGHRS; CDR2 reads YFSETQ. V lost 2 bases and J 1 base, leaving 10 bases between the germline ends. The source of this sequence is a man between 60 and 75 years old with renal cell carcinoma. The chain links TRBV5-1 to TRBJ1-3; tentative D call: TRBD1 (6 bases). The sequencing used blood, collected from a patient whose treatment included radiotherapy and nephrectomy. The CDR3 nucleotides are TGCGCCAGCAGCTTCGGGGGGGCTTCTGGAAACACCATATATTTT. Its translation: CASSFGGASGNTIYF.